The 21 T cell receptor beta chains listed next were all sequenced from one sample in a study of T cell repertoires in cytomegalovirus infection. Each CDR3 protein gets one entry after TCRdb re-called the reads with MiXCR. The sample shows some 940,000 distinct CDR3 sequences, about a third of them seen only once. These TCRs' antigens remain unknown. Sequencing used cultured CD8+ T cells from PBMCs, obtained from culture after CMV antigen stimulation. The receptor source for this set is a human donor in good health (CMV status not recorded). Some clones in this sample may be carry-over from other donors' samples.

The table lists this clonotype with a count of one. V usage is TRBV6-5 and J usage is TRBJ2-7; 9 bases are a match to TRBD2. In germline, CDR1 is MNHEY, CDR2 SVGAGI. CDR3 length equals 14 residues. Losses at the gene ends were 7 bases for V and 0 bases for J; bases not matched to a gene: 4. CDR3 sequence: CASMFSGGSYEQYF. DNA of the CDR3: TGTGCCAGCATGTTTAGCGGGGGCTCCTACGAGCAGTACTTC.

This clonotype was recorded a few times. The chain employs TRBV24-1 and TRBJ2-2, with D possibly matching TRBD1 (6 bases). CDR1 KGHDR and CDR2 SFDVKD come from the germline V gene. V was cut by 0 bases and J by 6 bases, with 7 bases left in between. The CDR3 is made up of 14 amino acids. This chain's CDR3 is CATSDLTGPGELFF. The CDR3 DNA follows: TGTGCCACCAGTGATTTGACAGGGCCCGGGGAGCTGTTTTTT.

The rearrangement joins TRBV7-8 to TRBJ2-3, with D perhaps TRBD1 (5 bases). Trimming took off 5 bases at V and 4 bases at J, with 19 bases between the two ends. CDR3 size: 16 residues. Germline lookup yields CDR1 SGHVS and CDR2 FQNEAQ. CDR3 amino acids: CASSIPAGFGPDTQYF. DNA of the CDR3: TGTGCCAGCAGCATCCCCGCAGGGTTTGGGCCAGATACGCAGTATTTT.

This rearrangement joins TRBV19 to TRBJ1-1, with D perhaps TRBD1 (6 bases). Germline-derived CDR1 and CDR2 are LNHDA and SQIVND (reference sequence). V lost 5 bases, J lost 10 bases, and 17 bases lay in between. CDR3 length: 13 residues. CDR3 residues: CASSPDRRGGAFF. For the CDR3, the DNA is TGTGCCAGTAGTCCCGACAGGCGAGGGGGAGCTTTCTTT. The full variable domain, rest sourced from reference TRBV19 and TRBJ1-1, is DGGITQSPKYLFRKEGQNVTLSCEQNLNHDAMYWYRQDPGQGLRLIYYSQIVNDFQKGDIAEGYSVSREKKESFPLTVTSAQKNPTAFYLCASSPDRRGGAFFGQGTRLTVV.

CDR3 region: CASSGGTPRDSWFYNEQFF. The CDR3 bases are TGTGCCAGCAGCGGAGGGACGCCGAGGGACTCGTGGTTCTACAATGAGCAGTTCTTC. This chain uses TRBV6-1 with TRBJ2-1; D is perhaps TRBD2 (6 bases). CDR1 is MNHNS and CDR2 is SASEGT in the germline V gene. The CDR3 length is 19 residues. V lost 6 bases and J lost 3, with 27 bases in between.

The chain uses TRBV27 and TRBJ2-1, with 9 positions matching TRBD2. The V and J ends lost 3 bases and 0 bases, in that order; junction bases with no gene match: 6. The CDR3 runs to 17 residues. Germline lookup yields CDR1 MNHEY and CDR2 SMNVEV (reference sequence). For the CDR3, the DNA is TGTGCCAGCAGTTTTGCTAGCGGGGACCCCTCCTACAATGAGCAGTTCTTC. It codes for CASSFASGDPSYNEQFF.

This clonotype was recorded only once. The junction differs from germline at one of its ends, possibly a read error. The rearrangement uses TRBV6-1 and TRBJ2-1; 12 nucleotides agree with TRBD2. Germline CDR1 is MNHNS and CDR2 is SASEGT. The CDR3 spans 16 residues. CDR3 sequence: CVSRPRTSGVYNEQFF. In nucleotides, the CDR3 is TGTGTCAGCAGGCCCAGGACTAGCGGGGTATACAATGAGCAGTTCTTC.

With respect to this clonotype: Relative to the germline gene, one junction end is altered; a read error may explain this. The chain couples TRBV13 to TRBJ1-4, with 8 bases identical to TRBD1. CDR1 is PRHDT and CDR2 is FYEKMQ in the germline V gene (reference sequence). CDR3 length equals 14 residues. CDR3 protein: CASSIGQGRGKLFF. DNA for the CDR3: TGTGCCAGCAGCATAGGACAGGGAAGAGGAAAACTGTTTTTT.

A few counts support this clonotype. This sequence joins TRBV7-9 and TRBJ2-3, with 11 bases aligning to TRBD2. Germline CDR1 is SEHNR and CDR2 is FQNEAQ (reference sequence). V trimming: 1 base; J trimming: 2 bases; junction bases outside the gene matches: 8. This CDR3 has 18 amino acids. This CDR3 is CASSLVGLAEHYTDTQYF. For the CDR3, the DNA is TGTGCCAGCAGCTTAGTGGGACTAGCGGAACACTACACAGATACGCAGTATTTT.

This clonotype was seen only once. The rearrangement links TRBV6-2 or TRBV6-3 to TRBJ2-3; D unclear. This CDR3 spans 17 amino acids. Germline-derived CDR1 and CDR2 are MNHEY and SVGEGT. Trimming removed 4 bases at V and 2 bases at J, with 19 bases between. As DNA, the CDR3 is TGTGCCAGCAGTTTGGCCCGTGGGAAGTTTTTCACAGATACGCAGTATTTT. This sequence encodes CASSLARGKFFTDTQYF.

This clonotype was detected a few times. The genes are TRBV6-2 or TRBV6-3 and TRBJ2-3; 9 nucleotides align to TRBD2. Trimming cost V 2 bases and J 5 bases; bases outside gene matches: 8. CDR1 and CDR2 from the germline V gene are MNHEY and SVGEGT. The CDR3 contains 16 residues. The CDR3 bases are TGTGCCAGCAGTTACGACGGCGGGGGGGCCGGAGATACGCAGTATTTT. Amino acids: CASSYDGGGAGDTQYF.

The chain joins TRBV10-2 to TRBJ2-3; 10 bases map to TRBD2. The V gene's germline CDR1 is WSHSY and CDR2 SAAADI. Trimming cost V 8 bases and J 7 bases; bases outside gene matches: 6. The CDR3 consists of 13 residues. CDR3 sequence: CASGTSAANTQYF. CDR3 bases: TGCGCCAGCGGGACTAGCGCAGCCAATACGCAGTATTTT.

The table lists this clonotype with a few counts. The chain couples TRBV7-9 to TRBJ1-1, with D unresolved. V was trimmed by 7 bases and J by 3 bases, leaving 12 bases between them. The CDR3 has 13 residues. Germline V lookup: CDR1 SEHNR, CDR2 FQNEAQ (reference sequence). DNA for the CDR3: TGTGCCAGCATCCTAGACCCGGACACTGAAGCTTTCTTT. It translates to CASILDPDTEAFF.

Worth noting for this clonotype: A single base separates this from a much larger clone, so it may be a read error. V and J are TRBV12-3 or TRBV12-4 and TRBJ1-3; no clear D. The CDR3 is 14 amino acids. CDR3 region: CASSLPESENTIYF. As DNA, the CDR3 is TGTGCCAGCAGTTTACCGGAGTCTGAAAACACCATATATTTT.

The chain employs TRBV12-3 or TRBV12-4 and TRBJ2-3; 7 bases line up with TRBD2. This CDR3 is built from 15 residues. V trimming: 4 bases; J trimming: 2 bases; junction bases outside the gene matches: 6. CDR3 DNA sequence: TGTGCCAGCAGTTCCGGGACTACGTTCACAGATACGCAGTATTTT. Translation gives CASSSGTTFTDTQYF.

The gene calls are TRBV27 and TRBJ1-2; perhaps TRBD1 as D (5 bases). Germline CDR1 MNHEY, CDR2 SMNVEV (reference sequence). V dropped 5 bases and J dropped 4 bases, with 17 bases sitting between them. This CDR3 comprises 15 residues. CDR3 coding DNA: TGTGCCAGCAGTGCAGCGTGGGGCACGGGCTATGGCTACACCTTC. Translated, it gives CASSAAWGTGYGYTF.

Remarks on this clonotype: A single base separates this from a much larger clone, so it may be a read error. The CDR3, as DNA: TGTGCCAGCAGCTTAGTAGACGGTGACTATAGCAATCAGCCCCAGCATTTT. Protein sequence: CASSLVDGDYSNQPQHF. J is TRBJ1-5 and V is TRBV7-8; D is unresolved. The V and J ends lost 1 base and 0 bases respectively, with 13 bases between them. CDR1 is SGHVS, CDR2 FQNEAQ, per germline. The CDR3 covers 17 residues.

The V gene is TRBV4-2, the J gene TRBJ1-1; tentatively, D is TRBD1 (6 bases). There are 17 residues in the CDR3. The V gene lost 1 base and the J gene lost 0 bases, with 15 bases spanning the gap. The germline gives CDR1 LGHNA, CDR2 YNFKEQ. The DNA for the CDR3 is TGTGCCAGCAGCCAAGGGGATTCCCGGACAGTGAACACTGAAGCTTTCTTT. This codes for CASSQGDSRTVNTEAFF.

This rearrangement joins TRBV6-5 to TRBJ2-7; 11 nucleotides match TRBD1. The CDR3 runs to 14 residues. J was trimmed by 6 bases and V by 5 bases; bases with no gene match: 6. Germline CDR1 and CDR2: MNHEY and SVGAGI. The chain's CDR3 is CASSTGTGGAEQYV. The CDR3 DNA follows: TGTGCCAGCAGTACCGGGACAGGGGGAGCCGAGCAGTACGTC.

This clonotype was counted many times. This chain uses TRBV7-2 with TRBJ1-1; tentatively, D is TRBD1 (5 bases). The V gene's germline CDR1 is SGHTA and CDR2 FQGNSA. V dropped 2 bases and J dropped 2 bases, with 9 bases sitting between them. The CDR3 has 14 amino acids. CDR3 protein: CASSLYGGNTEAFF. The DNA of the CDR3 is TGTGCCAGCAGCTTATACGGGGGAAACACTGAAGCTTTCTTT.

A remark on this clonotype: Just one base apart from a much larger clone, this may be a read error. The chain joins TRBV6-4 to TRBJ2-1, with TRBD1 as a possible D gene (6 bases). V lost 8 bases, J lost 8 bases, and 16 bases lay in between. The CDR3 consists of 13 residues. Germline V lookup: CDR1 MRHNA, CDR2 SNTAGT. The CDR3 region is CASRGGRGHEQFF. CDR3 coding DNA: TGTGCCAGCCGTGGGGGCAGGGGCCATGAGCAGTTCTTC.